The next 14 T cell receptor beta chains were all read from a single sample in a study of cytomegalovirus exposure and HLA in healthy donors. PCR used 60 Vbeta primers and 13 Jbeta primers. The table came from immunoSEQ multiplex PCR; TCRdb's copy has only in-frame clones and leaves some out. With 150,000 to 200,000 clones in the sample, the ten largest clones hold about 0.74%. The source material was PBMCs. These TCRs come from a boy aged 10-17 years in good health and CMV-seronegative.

CDR3 residues: CASSSGQGAYEQYF. Written as DNA, the CDR3 is TGTGCCAGCAGCTCGGGACAGGGGGCCTACGAGCAGTACTTC. J is TRBJ2-5 and V is TRBV7-9, with 11 bases matching TRBD1. The J call may be mistaken, given a closer DNA end match to TRBJ2-7. Germline V gives CDR1 SEHNR, CDR2 FQNEAQ (reference sequence). The CDR3 loop spans 14 amino acids.

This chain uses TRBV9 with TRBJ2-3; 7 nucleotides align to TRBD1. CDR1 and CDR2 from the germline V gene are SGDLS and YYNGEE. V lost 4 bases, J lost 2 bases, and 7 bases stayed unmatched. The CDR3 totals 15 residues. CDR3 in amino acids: CASSPRQGDTDTQYF. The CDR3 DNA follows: TGTGCCAGCAGCCCACGACAGGGAGACACAGATACGCAGTATTTT. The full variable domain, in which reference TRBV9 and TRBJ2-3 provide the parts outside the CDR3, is DSGVTQTPKHLITATGQRVTLRCSPRSGDLSVYWYQQSLDQGLQFLIQYYNGEERAKGNILERFSAQQFPDLHSELNLSSLELGDSALYFCASSPRQGDTDTQYFGPGTRLTVL.

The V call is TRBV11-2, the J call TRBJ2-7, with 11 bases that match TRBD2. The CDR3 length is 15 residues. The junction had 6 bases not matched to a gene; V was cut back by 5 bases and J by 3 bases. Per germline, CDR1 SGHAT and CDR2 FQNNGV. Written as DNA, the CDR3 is TGTGCCAGCAGCCCCCTTAGCGGGGGGGGCTACGAGCAGTACTTC. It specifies CASSPLSGGGYEQYF.

DNA for the CDR3: TGCAGCGTTGGACAGGGTGGCGAGCAGTACTTC. It encodes CSVGQGGEQYF. The chain is built from TRBV29-1 and TRBJ2-7; 7 nucleotides line up with TRBD1. The trim removed 4 bases at V and 6 bases at J, leaving 3 bases unmatched. The CDR3 has 11 amino acids. Germline V CDR1 and CDR2: SQVTM, ANQGSEA.

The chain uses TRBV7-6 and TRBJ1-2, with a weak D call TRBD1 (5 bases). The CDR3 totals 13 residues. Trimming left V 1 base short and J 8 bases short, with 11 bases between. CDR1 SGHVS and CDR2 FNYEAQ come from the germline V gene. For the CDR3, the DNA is TGTGCCAGCAGCTTAGGACCACAGGACGGCTACACCTTC. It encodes CASSLGPQDGYTF.

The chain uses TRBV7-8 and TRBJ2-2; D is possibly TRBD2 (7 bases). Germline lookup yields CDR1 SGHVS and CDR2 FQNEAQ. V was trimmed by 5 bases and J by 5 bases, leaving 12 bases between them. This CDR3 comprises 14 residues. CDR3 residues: CASSEGGWTGELFF. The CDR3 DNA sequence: TGTGCCAGCAGCGAGGGGGGGTGGACCGGGGAGCTGTTTTTT.

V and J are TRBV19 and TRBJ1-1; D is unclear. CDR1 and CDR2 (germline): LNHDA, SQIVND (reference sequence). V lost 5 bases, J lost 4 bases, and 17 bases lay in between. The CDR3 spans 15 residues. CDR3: CASSFSAGGRTEAFF. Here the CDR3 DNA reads TGTGCCAGTAGTTTTAGCGCGGGAGGGCGCACTGAAGCTTTCTTT.

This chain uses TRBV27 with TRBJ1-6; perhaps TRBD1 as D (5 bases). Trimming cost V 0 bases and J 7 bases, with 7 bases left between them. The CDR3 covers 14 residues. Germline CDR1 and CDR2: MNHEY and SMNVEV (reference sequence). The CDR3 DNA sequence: TGTGCCAGCAGTTTATCAAGGGGAAATTCACCCCTCCACTTT. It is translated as CASSLSRGNSPLHF.

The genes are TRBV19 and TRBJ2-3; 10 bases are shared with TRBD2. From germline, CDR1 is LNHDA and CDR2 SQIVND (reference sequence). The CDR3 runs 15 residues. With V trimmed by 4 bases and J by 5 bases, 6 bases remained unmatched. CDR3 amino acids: CASSKASGGGDTQYF. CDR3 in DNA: TGTGCCAGTAGTAAGGCGAGCGGGGGGGGAGATACGCAGTATTTT.

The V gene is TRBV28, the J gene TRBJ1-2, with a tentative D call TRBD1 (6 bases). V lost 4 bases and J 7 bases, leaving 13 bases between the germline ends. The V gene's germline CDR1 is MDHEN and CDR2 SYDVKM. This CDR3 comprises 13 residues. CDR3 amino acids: CASSWNRVGGYTF. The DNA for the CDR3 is TGTGCCAGCAGTTGGAACAGGGTGGGTGGCTACACCTTC.

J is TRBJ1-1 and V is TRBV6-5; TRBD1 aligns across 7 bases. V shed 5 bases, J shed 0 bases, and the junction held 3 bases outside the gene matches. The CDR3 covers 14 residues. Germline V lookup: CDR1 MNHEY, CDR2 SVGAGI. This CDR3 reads CASSGGQLNTEAFF. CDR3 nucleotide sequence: TGTGCCAGCAGTGGGGGACAGCTGAACACTGAAGCTTTCTTT.

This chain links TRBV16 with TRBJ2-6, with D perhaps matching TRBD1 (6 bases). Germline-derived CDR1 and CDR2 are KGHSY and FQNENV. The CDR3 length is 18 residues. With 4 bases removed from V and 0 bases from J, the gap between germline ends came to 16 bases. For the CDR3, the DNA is TGTGCCAGCAGCCCCCATCTTGGACAGCACTCTGGGGCCAACGTCCTGACTTTC. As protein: CASSPHLGQHSGANVLTF.

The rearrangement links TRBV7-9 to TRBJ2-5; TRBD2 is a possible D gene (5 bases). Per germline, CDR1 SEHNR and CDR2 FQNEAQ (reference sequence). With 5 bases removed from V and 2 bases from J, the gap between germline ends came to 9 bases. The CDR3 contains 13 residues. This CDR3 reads CASSGRGQETQYF. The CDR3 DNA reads TGTGCCAGCAGCGGCCGGGGTCAAGAGACCCAGTACTTC.

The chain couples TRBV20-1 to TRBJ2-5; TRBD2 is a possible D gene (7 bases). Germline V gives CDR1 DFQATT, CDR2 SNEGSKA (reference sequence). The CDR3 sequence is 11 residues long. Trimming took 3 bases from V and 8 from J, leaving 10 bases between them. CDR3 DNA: TGCAGTGCTAGGGGGGGGCTAACCCAGTACTTC. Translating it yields CSARGGLTQYF.